This TCR beta chain emerged from a study of T-cell reconstitution after alpha-beta-depleted transplantation in children. This clonotype has at least ten counts. In germline, CDR1 is MNHEY, CDR2 SVGEGT. The CDR3 totals 15 residues. Trimming cost V 6 bases and J 4 bases, with 13 bases left between them. Unique molecular identifiers featured in how the TCRbeta library was prepared. TCRdb re-derived calls from the PCR reads in MiXCR, one entry per CDR3 protein. Here the sample spans under 450,000 distinct CDR3 sequences, 10% to 15% being singletons. This TCR was recovered from a human donor who donated a stem cell graft to a child with Fanconi anemia. The chain joins TRBV6-2 or TRBV6-3 to TRBJ2-6, with D unresolved. The material sequenced was PBMCs, taken from the stem cell graft. Here the CDR3 DNA reads TGTGCCAGCAGGGGCGCGGTAGTCGGGGCCAACGTCCTGACTTTC. Translating gives CASRGAVVGANVLTF.